A single sample is the source of the 23 T cell receptor beta chains below, sequenced in a study of shared clonotypes between healthy human individuals. Sequencing was performed with immunoSEQ multiplex PCR; in TCRdb, only in-frame clones are kept and a portion is missing. Among millions of clones, 85% to 95% were seen once, and the ten largest hold 0.13% to 0.15%. The specimen was naive CD4+ T cells sorted from blood. As to subset: CD45RA+ positively selected. These receptors were taken from a man aged 18 to 29 in good health.

This clone was detected once. CDR3 protein: CASSEGTAGAGETQYF. In nucleotides, the CDR3 is TGCGCCAGCAGTGAGGGTACGGCGGGAGCTGGGGAGACCCAGTACTTC. The genes are TRBV10-2 and TRBJ2-5; TRBD2 matches 7 bases. The V gene's germline CDR1 is WSHSY and CDR2 SAAADI. This CDR3 is built from 16 residues. The junction had 11 bases not matched to a gene; V was cut back by 2 bases and J by 5 bases.

In regard to this clone: The same CDR3 also results from other DNA sequences found in this sample. The chain links TRBV28 to TRBJ2-2; D unresolved. CDR1 MDHEN and CDR2 SYDVKM come from the germline V gene. The CDR3 consists of 13 residues. V was trimmed by 5 bases and J by 2 bases, leaving 6 bases between them. The DNA for the CDR3 is TGTGCCAGCAGTCCGTATAACACCGGGGAGCTGTTTTTT. Protein: CASSPYNTGELFF.

This clone was observed once. This chain links TRBV19 with TRBJ1-6; 7 bases are shared with TRBD1. The CDR3 length is 16 residues. V was pared by 2 bases and J by 6 bases, with 7 bases of the junction left unmatched. Germline V gene lookup returns CDR1 LNHDA and CDR2 SQIVND (reference sequence). The CDR3 bases are TGTGCCAGTAGTATATTCGGACAGGCGGCTAATTCACCCCTCCACTTT. This sequence encodes CASSIFGQAANSPLHF. Based on the CDR3 plus reference TRBV19 and TRBJ1-6, the full variable domain is DGGITQSPKYLFRKEGQNVTLSCEQNLNHDAMYWYRQDPGQGLRLIYYSQIVNDFQKGDIAEGYSVSREKKESFPLTVTSAQKNPTAFYLCASSIFGQAANSPLHFGNGTRLTVT.

For this clone: Within the sample, other DNA sequences also encode this same CDR3. The chain uses TRBV9 and TRBJ2-7; D possibly corresponds to TRBD2 (7 bases). Germline loops: CDR1 SGDLS, CDR2 YYNGEE. The V end was cut by 0 bases, the J end by 4 bases, with 11 bases between. The CDR3 is 14 amino acids. The CDR3 reads CASSVAGGGYEQYF. For the CDR3, the DNA is TGTGCCAGCAGCGTAGCGGGGGGCGGATACGAGCAGTACTTC.

The chain is built from TRBV13 and TRBJ1-2, with TRBD1 matching 8 bases. This CDR3 has 15 amino acids. Germline V gene sequence: CDR1 PRHDT, CDR2 FYEKMQ (reference sequence). With V trimmed by 5 bases and J by 6 bases, 11 bases remained unmatched. CDR3 DNA sequence: TGTGCCAGCAGCCCCTCCGAAACAGGGGGGCATGGCTACACCTTC. It yields the protein CASSPSETGGHGYTF.

The rearrangement links TRBV28 to TRBJ2-2; tentatively, D is TRBD1 or TRBD2 (7 bases each). The CDR3 is made up of 15 amino acids. CDR1 is MDHEN and CDR2 is SYDVKM in the germline V gene. V lost 5 bases, J lost 13 bases, and 23 bases lay in between. Here the CDR3 reads CASSPGQGGYSGLFF. Written as DNA, the CDR3 is TGTGCCAGCAGTCCAGGCCAGGGGGGGTATTCTGGGCTGTTTTTT.

The rearrangement uses TRBV4-3 and TRBJ1-6; D perhaps matches TRBD1 (5 bases). The CDR3 contains 15 residues. Deletions cut 3 bases from V and 4 bases from J, with 10 bases between. Germline-derived CDR1 and CDR2 are LGHNA and YSLEER. CDR3: CASSQGGGYNSPLHF. The CDR3, as DNA: TGCGCCAGCAGCCAGGGCGGGGGTTATAATTCACCCCTCCACTTT.

V is TRBV6-1 and J is TRBJ2-2; TRBD1 is a possible D gene (6 bases). This CDR3 spans 17 amino acids. From germline, CDR1 is MNHNS and CDR2 SASEGT. V shed 0 bases and J shed 6 bases, with 17 bases lying between them. CDR3 amino acids: CASSEAPRQVFSGELFF. The CDR3, as DNA: TGTGCCAGCAGTGAAGCGCCTAGACAGGTCTTTTCCGGGGAGCTGTTTTTT.

The chain is built from TRBV18 and TRBJ2-1, with 11 positions matching TRBD2. With V trimmed by 1 base and J by 6 bases, 8 bases remained unmatched. This CDR3 spans 17 amino acids. Germline lookup yields CDR1 KGHSH and CDR2 LQKENI. The CDR3 region is CASSPLQLAGAVNEQFF. The CDR3 DNA reads as TGTGCCAGCTCACCACTACAACTAGCGGGAGCGGTCAATGAGCAGTTCTTC.

The genes are TRBV30 and TRBJ2-1; the D call may be TRBD1 or TRBD2 (5 bases each). The CDR3 totals 14 residues. Trimming left V 5 bases short and J 7 bases short, with 18 bases between. Germline V gene data show CDR1 as GTSNPN and CDR2 as SVGIG (reference sequence). In DNA, the CDR3 is TGTGCCTGGGGGACCCCCCCGAGGACTAATGAGCAGTTCTTC. Translated, it gives CAWGTPPRTNEQFF.

V gene TRBV5-1 combines with J gene TRBJ2-1; 8 bases match TRBD2. The J segment lost 3 bases and the V segment lost 0 bases, leaving 11 bases of the junction unmatched. The CDR3 is 18 amino acids. Germline V gene sequence: CDR1 SGHRS, CDR2 YFSETQ. Here the CDR3 DNA reads TGCGCCAGCAGCTTGGCCCTAGCGGGCCTCTCGGTCTACAATGAGCAGTTCTTC. As protein: CASSLALAGLSVYNEQFF.

This rearrangement joins TRBV7-8 to TRBJ2-2; 9 bases agree with TRBD1. CDR1 is SGHVS, CDR2 FQNEAQ, per germline. The V gene end was trimmed by 0 bases and the J gene end by 0 bases; junction bases not matched to a gene: 2. This CDR3 is 17 amino acids long. The CDR3 spells CASSLARTGANTGELFF. The CDR3 DNA follows: TGTGCCAGCAGCTTAGCGAGGACAGGGGCGAACACCGGGGAGCTGTTTTTT.

The genes are TRBV7-2 and TRBJ2-7, with 10 bases lining up with TRBD2. The germline gives CDR1 SGHTA, CDR2 FQGNSA. The V gene end was trimmed by 6 bases and the J gene end by 0 bases; junction bases not matched to a gene: 5. The CDR3 length is 15 residues. The chain's CDR3 is CASSSGTSVSYEQYF. The CDR3, as DNA: TGTGCCAGCAGTTCCGGGACTAGCGTCTCCTACGAGCAGTACTTC. Drawing the rest from reference TRBV7-2 and TRBJ2-7, the complete variable domain is GAGVSQSPSNKVTEKGKDVELRCDPISGHTALYWYRQSLGQGLEFLIYFQGNSAPDKSGLPSDRFSAERTGGSVSTLTIQRTQQEDSAVYLCASSSGTSVSYEQYFGPGTRLTVT.

The chain employs TRBV7-2 and TRBJ2-7; 13 nucleotides agree with TRBD2. CDR1 and CDR2 from the germline V gene are SGHTA and FQGNSA. V gave up 7 bases and J gave up 7 bases; unmatched junction bases: 7. The CDR3 runs to 14 residues. The CDR3 nucleotides read TGTGCCAGCAAACTCGGACTAGCGGGAGAAGAGCAGTACTTC. Translated: CASKLGLAGEEQYF.

This chain's CDR3 is CAISEDSSNEKLFF. CDR3 sequence (DNA): TGTGCCATCAGTGAGGACAGCAGTAATGAAAAACTGTTTTTT. The V and J genes are TRBV10-3 and TRBJ1-4; a possible D gene is TRBD1 (5 bases). Trimming cost V 2 bases and J 4 bases, with 8 bases left between them. The V gene's germline CDR1 is ENHRY and CDR2 SYGVKD. The CDR3 spans 14 residues.

The J gene is TRBJ1-2, the V gene TRBV6-6, with D possibly being TRBD1 (5 bases). Germline-derived CDR1 and CDR2 are MNHNY and SVGAGI (reference sequence). V was clipped by 2 bases and J by 2 bases, with 12 bases between them. The CDR3 has 15 residues. CDR3 amino acids: CASSYVGGANYGYTF. CDR3 coding DNA: TGTGCCAGCAGTTACGTCGGGGGTGCGAACTATGGCTACACCTTC.

A remark on this clone: Other DNA variants within this sample encode the same CDR3. V is TRBV5-1 and J is TRBJ1-3; no reliable D call. The germline gives CDR1 SGHRS, CDR2 YFSETQ. Trimming removed 0 bases from V and 0 bases from J, with 4 bases in between. The CDR3 consists of 14 residues. This CDR3 reads CASSLGDSGNTIYF. For the CDR3, the DNA is TGCGCCAGCAGCTTGGGGGACTCTGGAAACACCATATATTTT.

This clone was seen just once. The genes are TRBV25-1 and TRBJ1-2; D gene uncertain. Per germline, CDR1 MGHDK and CDR2 SYGVNS. V dropped 3 bases and J dropped 1 base, with 15 bases sitting between them. The CDR3 is 16 amino acids. In DNA form, the CDR3 reads TGTGCCAGCAGTGATCGGACGGGAAGGAATAACTATGGCTACACCTTC. Protein product: CASSDRTGRNNYGYTF.

This chain links TRBV5-4 with TRBJ2-2; 11 bases are shared with TRBD2. Germline V lookup: CDR1 SGHNT, CDR2 YYREEE (reference sequence). The CDR3 totals 17 residues. The trim removed 0 bases at V and 0 bases at J, leaving 1 base unmatched. CDR3 nucleotides: TGTGCCAGCAGCTTGGGACTAGCGGGGTCGAACACCGGGGAGCTGTTTTTT. This encodes CASSLGLAGSNTGELFF.

Turning to this clone: Other DNA sequences of this sample code for an identical CDR3. V and J are TRBV20-1 and TRBJ2-7; 7 positions match TRBD1. Losses at the gene ends were 6 bases for V and 2 bases for J; bases not matched to a gene: 1. Germline V gene data show CDR1 as DFQATT and CDR2 as SNEGSKA (reference sequence). The CDR3 runs to 11 residues. In DNA form, the CDR3 reads TGCAGTGCAGGGACAGCCTACGAGCAGTACTTC. Protein: CSAGTAYEQYF.

About this clone: At the DNA level, this CDR3 is encoded by other sequences in the same sample as well. The chain links TRBV10-3 to TRBJ2-5; no definite D call. Germline CDR1 is ENHRY and CDR2 is SYGVKD. V dropped 0 bases and J dropped 4 bases, with 3 bases sitting between them. There are 12 residues in the CDR3. The CDR3 DNA reads TGTGCCATCAGTGAGTCAGGAGAGACCCAGTACTTC. Translated, it gives CAISESGETQYF.

Regarding this clone: This sample includes further DNA sequences coding for the same CDR3. The chain employs TRBV7-9 and TRBJ1-1, with D unresolved. Germline V gene data show CDR1 as SEHNR and CDR2 as FQNEAQ (reference sequence). This CDR3 is 13 amino acids long. Trimming took 3 bases from V and 1 from J, leaving 6 bases between them. DNA for the CDR3: TGTGCCAGCAGCTTGGACCCGAACACTGAAGCTTTCTTT. It codes for CASSLDPNTEAFF.

This chain joins TRBV7-2 and TRBJ2-7, with TRBD2 matching 8 bases. J was trimmed by 3 bases and V by 4 bases; bases with no gene match: 8. This CDR3 has 15 residues. The germline V gene encodes CDR1 SGHTA and CDR2 FQGNSA. The CDR3 sequence is CASSSSSGSNYEQYF. CDR3 nucleotides: TGTGCCAGCAGCTCCTCGAGCGGGAGCAACTACGAGCAGTACTTC. Using reference TRBV7-2 and TRBJ2-7 for the parts outside the CDR3, the full variable domain is GAGVSQSPSNKVTEKGKDVELRCDPISGHTALYWYRQSLGQGLEFLIYFQGNSAPDKSGLPSDRFSAERTGGSVSTLTIQRTQQEDSAVYLCASSSSSGSNYEQYFGPGTRLTVT.